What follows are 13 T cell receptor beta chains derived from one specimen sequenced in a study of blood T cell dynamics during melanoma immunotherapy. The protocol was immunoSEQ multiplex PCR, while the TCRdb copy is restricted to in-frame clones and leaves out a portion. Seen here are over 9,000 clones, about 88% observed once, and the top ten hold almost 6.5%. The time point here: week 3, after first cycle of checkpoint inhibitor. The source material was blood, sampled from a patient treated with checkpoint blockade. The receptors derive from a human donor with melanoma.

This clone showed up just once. CDR3 sequence: CATSRGAGQETQYF. DNA of the CDR3: TGTGCCACCAGCAGAGGAGCGGGGCAAGAGACCCAGTACTTC. The chain carries TRBV15 and TRBJ2-5; TRBD2 matches at 7 bases. After removal of 1 base from V and 2 bases from J, the junction contained 1 base not matched to a gene. Per germline, CDR1 LNHNV and CDR2 YYDKDF (reference sequence). This CDR3 comprises 14 residues.

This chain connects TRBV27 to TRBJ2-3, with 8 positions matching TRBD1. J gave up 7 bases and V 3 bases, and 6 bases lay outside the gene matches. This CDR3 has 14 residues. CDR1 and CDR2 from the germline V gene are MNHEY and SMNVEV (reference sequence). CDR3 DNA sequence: TGTGCCAGCAGTTTTGGAGACAGGGGACATACGCAGTATTTT. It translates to CASSFGDRGHTQYF.

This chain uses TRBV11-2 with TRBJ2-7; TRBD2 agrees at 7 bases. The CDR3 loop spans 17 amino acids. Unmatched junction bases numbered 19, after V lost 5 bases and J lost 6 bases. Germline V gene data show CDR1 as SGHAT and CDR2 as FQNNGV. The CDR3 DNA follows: TGTGCCAGCAGCCTCGGTGTCGGGGGGTGGCGGTCCGGCGAGCAGTACTTC. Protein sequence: CASSLGVGGWRSGEQYF.

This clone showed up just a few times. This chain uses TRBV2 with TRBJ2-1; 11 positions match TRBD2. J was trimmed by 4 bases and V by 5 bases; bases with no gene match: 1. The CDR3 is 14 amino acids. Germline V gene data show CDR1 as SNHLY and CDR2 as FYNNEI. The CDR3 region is CASSLAGGYNEQFF. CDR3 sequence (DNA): TGTGCCAGCAGTTTAGCGGGGGGGTACAATGAGCAGTTCTTC.

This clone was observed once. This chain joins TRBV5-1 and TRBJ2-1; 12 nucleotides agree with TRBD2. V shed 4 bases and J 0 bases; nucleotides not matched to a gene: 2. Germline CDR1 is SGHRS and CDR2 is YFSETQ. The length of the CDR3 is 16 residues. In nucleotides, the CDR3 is TGCGCCAGCAGCCCGACTAGCGGGAGCTCCTACAATGAGCAGTTCTTC. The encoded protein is CASSPTSGSSYNEQFF.

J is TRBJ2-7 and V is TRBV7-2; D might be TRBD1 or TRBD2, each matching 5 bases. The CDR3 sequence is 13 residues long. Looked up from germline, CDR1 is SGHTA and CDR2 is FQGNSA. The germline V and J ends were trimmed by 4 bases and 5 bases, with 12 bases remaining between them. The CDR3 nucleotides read TGTGCCAGCAGCTCGAGGTGGGGGAACGAGCAGTACTTC. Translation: CASSSRWGNEQYF.

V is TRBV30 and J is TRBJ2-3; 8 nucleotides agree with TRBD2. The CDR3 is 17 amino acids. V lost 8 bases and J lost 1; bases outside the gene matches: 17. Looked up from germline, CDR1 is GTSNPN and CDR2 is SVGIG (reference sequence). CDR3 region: CAGTWKRGIIGTDTQYF. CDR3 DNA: TGTGCCGGAACCTGGAAGCGGGGGATTATAGGCACAGATACGCAGTATTTT.

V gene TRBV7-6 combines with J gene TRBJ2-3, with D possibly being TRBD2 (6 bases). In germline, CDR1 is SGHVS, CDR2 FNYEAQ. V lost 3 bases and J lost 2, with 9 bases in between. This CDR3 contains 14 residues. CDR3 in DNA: TGTGCCAGCAGCTTCGGAGGGGACACAGATACGCAGTATTTT. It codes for CASSFGGDTDTQYF. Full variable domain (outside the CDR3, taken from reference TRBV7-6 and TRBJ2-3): GAGVSQSPRYKVTKRGQDVALRCDPISGHVSLYWYRQALGQGPEFLTYFNYEAQQDKSGLPNDRFSAERPEGSISTLTIQRTEQRDSAMYRCASSFGGDTDTQYFGPGTRLTVL.

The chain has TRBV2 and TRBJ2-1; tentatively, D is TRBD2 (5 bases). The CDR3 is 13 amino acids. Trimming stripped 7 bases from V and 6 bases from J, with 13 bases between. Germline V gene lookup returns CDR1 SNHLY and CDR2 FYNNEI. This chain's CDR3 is CASTSRRGNEQFF. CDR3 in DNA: TGTGCCAGCACCTCACGTCGGGGCAATGAGCAGTTCTTC.

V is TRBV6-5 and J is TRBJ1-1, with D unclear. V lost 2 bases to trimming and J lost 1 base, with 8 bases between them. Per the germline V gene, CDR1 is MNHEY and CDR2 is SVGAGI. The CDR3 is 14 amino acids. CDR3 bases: TGTGCCAGCAGTTACACAACAGAGAACACTGAAGCTTTCTTT. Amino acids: CASSYTTENTEAFF.

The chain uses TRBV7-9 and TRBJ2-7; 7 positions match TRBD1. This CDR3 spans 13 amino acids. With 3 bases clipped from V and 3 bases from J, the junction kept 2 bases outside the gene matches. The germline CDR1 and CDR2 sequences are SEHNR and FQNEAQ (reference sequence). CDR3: CASSLGQIYEQYF. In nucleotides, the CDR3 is TGTGCCAGCAGCTTGGGACAGATCTACGAGCAGTACTTC.

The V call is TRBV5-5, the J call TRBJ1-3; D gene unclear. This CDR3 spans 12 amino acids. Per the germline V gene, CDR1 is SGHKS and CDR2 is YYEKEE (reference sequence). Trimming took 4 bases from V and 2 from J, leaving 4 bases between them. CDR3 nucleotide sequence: TGTGCCAGCAGCCCCACTGGAAACACCATATATTTT. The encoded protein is CASSPTGNTIYF.

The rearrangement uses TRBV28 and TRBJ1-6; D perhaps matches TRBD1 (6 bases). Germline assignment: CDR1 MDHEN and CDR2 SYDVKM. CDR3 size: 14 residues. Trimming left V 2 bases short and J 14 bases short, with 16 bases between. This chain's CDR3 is CASSLGGSGRTLHF. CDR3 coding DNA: TGTGCCAGCAGTTTAGGGGGCTCGGGGCGAACCCTCCACTTT.